This T cell receptor (beta chain) was documented in a study of glioma-infiltrating T cells. Study-wide findings and caveats: Non-neoplastic patients had below-expected tissue-blood divergence, while all gliomas exceeded expectation.

Using RNA template, CDR3s of TCR alpha and beta were amplified with iRepertoire arm-PCR. One-step reverse transcription and amplification started from approximately 100-400 ng of tissue mRNA or PBMC total RNA. TCRdb used MiXCR to reprocess the multiplex PCR reads, holding one entry per CDR3 protein. This sample has some 130,000 distinct CDR3 sequences, with 20% to 25% found just once. After removal of 5 bases from V and 4 bases from J, the junction contained 5 bases not matched to a gene. The CDR3 loop spans 14 amino acids. Note on this clonotype: The antigen is unknown.

This rearrangement joins TRBV12-3 or TRBV12-4 to TRBJ1-5; 7 positions agree with TRBD1. The receptor's source is a human donor with low-grade glioma or glioblastoma, undergoing nonglioma brain surgery, or in good health (not recorded which). Source material: glioma tissue, nonneoplastic brain tissue, or PBMCs (not recorded which). The CDR3 spells CASSMDRRNQPQHF. For the CDR3, the DNA is TGTGCCAGCAGTATGGACAGGAGGAATCAGCCCCAGCATTTT.